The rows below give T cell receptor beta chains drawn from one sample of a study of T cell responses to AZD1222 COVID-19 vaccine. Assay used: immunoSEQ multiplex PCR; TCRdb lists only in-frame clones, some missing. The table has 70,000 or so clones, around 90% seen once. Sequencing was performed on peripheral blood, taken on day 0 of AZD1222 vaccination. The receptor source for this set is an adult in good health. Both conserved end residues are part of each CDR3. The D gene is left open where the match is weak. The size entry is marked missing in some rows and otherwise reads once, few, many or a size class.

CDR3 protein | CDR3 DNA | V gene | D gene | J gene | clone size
CASSMRQGGNEQFF | TGTGCCAGTAGTATGCGACAGGGAGGAAATGAGCAGTTCTTC | TRBV19 | NA | TRBJ2-1 | NA
CASGRGNQPQHF | TGTGCCAGTGGCCGCGGCAATCAGCCCCAGCATTTT | TRBV6-5 | NA | TRBJ1-5 | NA
CASSYSFQVYEKLFF | TGTGCCAGCAGTTACTCGTTCCAGGTCTATGAAAAACTGTTTTTT | TRBV6-5 | NA | TRBJ1-4 | NA
CASREPGLYDSPLHF | TGTGCCAGCAGGGAGCCGGGACTGTATGATTCACCCCTCCACTTT | TRBV6-5 | NA | TRBJ1-6 | once
CASSGYRTGAGANVLTF | TGTGCCAGCAGTGGGTATAGGACAGGGGCTGGGGCCAACGTCCTGACTTTC | TRBV6-1 | TRBD1 | TRBJ2-6 | NA
CASSLGVGGEVYEQYF | TGTGCCAGCAGCTTAGGCGTAGGGGGGGAGGTCTACGAGCAGTACTTC | TRBV7-9 | NA | TRBJ2-7 | NA
CASSYSQESANGYTF | TGTGCCAGCAGTTACTCCCAGGAATCGGCTAATGGCTACACCTTC | TRBV6-6 | NA | TRBJ1-2 | NA
CASSFGRRAFF | TGTGCCAGCAGTTTCGGAAGGCGAGCTTTCTTT | TRBV12-3/TRBV12-4 | NA | TRBJ1-1 | NA
CASSRQPQETQYF | TGTGCCAGCAGCCGACAGCCCCAAGAGACCCAGTACTTC | TRBV12-3/TRBV12-4 | NA | TRBJ2-5 | once
CASSTYRSTEAFF | TGTGCCAGTAGTACGTATCGAAGCACTGAAGCTTTCTTT | TRBV19 | NA | TRBJ1-1 | NA
CASSFRGNQGGYGYTF | TGTGCCAGCAGCTTTCGAGGGAATCAGGGGGGCTATGGCTACACCTTC | TRBV7-2 | TRBD1 | TRBJ1-2 | few
CASSQAAIYEQYF | TGTGCCAGCAGCCAAGCCGCCATCTACGAGCAGTACTTC | TRBV3-1/TRBV3-2 | NA | TRBJ2-7 | NA
CASSAQASNTEAFF | TGTGCCAGCAGCGCACAGGCTTCGAACACTGAAGCTTTCTTT | TRBV9 | NA | TRBJ1-1 | few
CASSLRDSSFSYEQYF | TGTGCCAGTAGTCTACGGGACAGCTCATTCTCCTACGAGCAGTACTTC | TRBV19 | TRBD1 | TRBJ2-7 | once
CASSLRGTGKNIQYF | TGTGCCAGCAGCTTACGGGGGACAGGGAAAAACATTCAGTACTTC | TRBV7-2 | TRBD1 | TRBJ2-4 | NA
CASLGYADTEAFF | TGTGCCAGCTTGGGGTATGCGGACACTGAAGCTTTCTTT | TRBV27 | NA | TRBJ1-1 | few
CAWRDGSNQPQHF | TGTGCCTGGAGGGACGGTAGCAATCAGCCCCAGCATTTT | TRBV30 | NA | TRBJ1-5 | NA
CASSLRGQGNTEAFF | TGTGCCAGCAGCCTCCGGGGACAGGGGAACACTGAAGCTTTCTTT | TRBV9 | TRBD1 | TRBJ1-1 | once
CASSLGALDTQYF | TGCGCCAGCAGCTTGGGGGCGTTAGATACGCAGTATTTT | TRBV5-1 | NA | TRBJ2-3 | NA
CASSLDTDKNTEAFF | TGCGCCAGCAGCTTGGATACGGACAAGAACACTGAAGCTTTCTTT | TRBV5-1 | NA | TRBJ1-1 | NA
CASSGWVNTEAFF | TGTGCCAGCAGTGGATGGGTGAACACTGAAGCTTTCTTT | TRBV25-1 | NA | TRBJ1-1 | NA
CASSQGGPGFDGYTF | TGTGCCAGCAGCCAAGGGGGCCCAGGGTTTGATGGCTACACCTTC | TRBV3-1/TRBV3-2 | NA | TRBJ1-2 | NA
CASSASGGGETQYF | TGCGCCAGCAGCGCTAGCGGGGGCGGGGAGACCCAGTACTTC | TRBV5-1 | TRBD2 | TRBJ2-5 | NA
CASSWASGGVLDTQYF | TGTGCCAGCAGCTGGGCTAGCGGGGGGGTGTTAGATACGCAGTATTTT | TRBV7-8 | TRBD2 | TRBJ2-3 | NA
CASSFPNGGVATNEKLFF | TGTGCCAGCAGTTTCCCAAATGGGGGAGTAGCAACTAATGAAAAACTGTTTTTT | TRBV28 | NA | TRBJ1-4 | NA
CASSPGTTYEQYF | TGTGCCAGCTCACCCGGGACGACCTACGAGCAGTACTTC | TRBV18 | NA | TRBJ2-7 | NA
CAWSVRQGMNTEAFF | TGTGCCTGGAGTGTACGTCAGGGGATGAACACTGAAGCTTTCTTT | TRBV30 | NA | TRBJ1-1 | NA
CAWSVIPGGPGETQYF | TGTGCCTGGAGTGTAATCCCGGGGGGGCCAGGGGAGACCCAGTACTTC | TRBV30 | TRBD2 | TRBJ2-5 | NA
CASSPEGQNTEAFF | TGTGCCAGCTCACCGGAAGGGCAGAACACTGAAGCTTTCTTT | TRBV18 | NA | TRBJ1-1 | NA
CASSQGQGEEKLFF | TGTGCCAGCAGCCAGGGACAGGGAGAGGAAAAACTGTTTTTT | TRBV4-2 | TRBD1 | TRBJ1-4 | NA
CASSPPGQYRGYTF | TGTGCCAGCAGCCCACCCGGACAGTATCGTGGCTACACCTTC | TRBV6-2/TRBV6-3 | NA | TRBJ1-2 | few
CSVEGLVNYGYTF | TGCAGCGTTGAAGGCCTGGTTAACTATGGCTACACCTTC | TRBV29-1 | NA | TRBJ1-2 | NA
CASSRTGPGGPLHF | TGTGCCAGTAGCCGAACAGGGCCCGGGGGACCCCTCCACTTT | TRBV19 | NA | TRBJ1-6 | NA
CASSMPGGAPGANVLTF | TGTGCCAGTAGTATGCCAGGGGGCGCCCCGGGGGCCAACGTCCTGACTTTC | TRBV19 | TRBD1 | TRBJ2-6 | NA
CANIQGLGTEAFF | TGTGCCAACATACAGGGGTTAGGCACTGAAGCTTTCTTT | TRBV5-4 | TRBD1 | TRBJ1-1 | NA
CASQRGSGGYETQYF | TGTGCCAGCCAAAGGGGGAGCGGGGGATATGAGACCCAGTACTTC | TRBV11-1 | TRBD2 | TRBJ2-5 | NA
CASSLADSYEQFF | TGTGCCAGCAGCTTAGCAGACAGCTATGAGCAGTTCTTC | TRBV7-2 | NA | TRBJ2-1 | NA
CASSQDPRSNTEAFF | TGTGCCAGCAGCCAAGACCCCAGGTCGAACACTGAAGCTTTCTTT | TRBV3-1/TRBV3-2 | NA | TRBJ1-1 | NA